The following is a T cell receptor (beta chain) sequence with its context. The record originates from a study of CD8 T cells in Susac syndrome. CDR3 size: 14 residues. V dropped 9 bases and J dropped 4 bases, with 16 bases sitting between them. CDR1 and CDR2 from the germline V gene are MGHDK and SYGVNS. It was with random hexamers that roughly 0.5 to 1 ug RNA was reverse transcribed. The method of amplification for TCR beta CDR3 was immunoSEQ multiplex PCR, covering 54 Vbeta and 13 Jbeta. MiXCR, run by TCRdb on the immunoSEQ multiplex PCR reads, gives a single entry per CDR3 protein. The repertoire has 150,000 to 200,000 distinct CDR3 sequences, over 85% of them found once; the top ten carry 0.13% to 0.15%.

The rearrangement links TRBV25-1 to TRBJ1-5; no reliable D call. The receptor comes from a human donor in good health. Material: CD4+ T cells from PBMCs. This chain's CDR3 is CASSEGPGNQPQHF. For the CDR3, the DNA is TGTGCCAGTTCCGAGGGTCCCGGTAATCAGCCCCAGCATTTT.